This TCR beta chain was sequenced for a study of shared clonotypes between healthy human individuals. Overall study context: Per donor, CD8 memory used one plate, CD8 naive used two, CD4 memory used three and CD4 naive used three. The study's findings and limits: Clonotypes not shared had lower generation probabilities than those common to all four donors. Larger estimated richness was generally seen in naive subsets than in memory subsets. In the sorted subsets, rarefaction showed sequencing was incomplete despite large depth.

The repertoire was sequenced with immunoSEQ multiplex PCR; TCRdb's copy has only in-frame clones and lacks some. Here the sample spans roughly 720,000 clones, about 92% being singletons. The V segment lost 5 bases and the J segment 2 bases; nucleotides outside the gene matches: 18. CDR1 MDHEN and CDR2 SYDVKM come from the germline V gene. CDR3 length equals 21 residues. Points on this clone: Its antigen is as yet unknown.

The chain uses TRBV28 and TRBJ2-1; the match to TRBD2 covers 13 bases. This sequence was found in a man aged 18 to 35 in good health. Some clones in this sample may be carry-over from other donors' samples. Sequenced material: memory CD8+ T cells from PBMCs. Subset denoted: CD45RO+ cells pooled with CCR7-negative TemRA cells. This CDR3 is CASSAPGTSGTASRAYNEQFF. DNA of the CDR3: TGTGCCAGCAGTGCACCCGGGACTAGCGGGACCGCAAGTAGGGCCTACAATGAGCAGTTCTTC.